The 5 T cell receptor beta chains reported below all come from one sample, sequenced in a study of OX40 agonist ivuxolimab in advanced cancers. Sequencing used immunoSEQ multiplex PCR; TCRdb keeps in-frame clones, though not all of them. Among some 100,000 clones, under 90% were seen once, and the ten largest hold 1% to 1.3%. This specimen was CD4+ or CD8+ T cells sorted from blood, taken in a trial of the OX40 agonist ivuxolimab. Receptor source: an adult with an advanced solid tumor such as melanoma, head and neck, liver or kidney cancer.

The chain carries TRBV19 and TRBJ1-2, with 8 positions matching TRBD1. Germline CDR1 is LNHDA and CDR2 is SQIVND (reference sequence). Germline trimming cut 6 bases from V and 4 bases from J; bases unmatched to any gene: 7. This CDR3 has 14 residues. This CDR3 is CASRATGDAYGYTF. The CDR3 nucleotides read TGTGCCAGTAGGGCGACAGGGGACGCCTATGGCTACACCTTC. Full variable domain (missing parts from reference TRBV19 and TRBJ1-2): DGGITQSPKYLFRKEGQNVTLSCEQNLNHDAMYWYRQDPGQGLRLIYYSQIVNDFQKGDIAEGYSVSREKKESFPLTVTSAQKNPTAFYLCASRATGDAYGYTFGSGTRLTVV.

V and J are TRBV30 and TRBJ1-6; tentative D call: TRBD1 (6 bases). Trimming took 5 bases from V and 9 from J, leaving 17 bases between them. From germline, CDR1 is GTSNPN and CDR2 SVGIG (reference sequence). The CDR3 is made up of 14 amino acids. The CDR3 sequence: CAWGEGGASSPLHF. The DNA of the CDR3 is TGTGCCTGGGGAGAGGGGGGCGCGTCTTCACCCCTCCACTTT.

The genes are TRBV7-8 and TRBJ2-3, with TRBD1 matching 9 bases. Germline values: CDR1 SGHVS, CDR2 FQNEAQ. Unmatched junction bases numbered 6, after V lost 1 base and J lost 1 base. This CDR3 region has 17 residues. In DNA form, the CDR3 reads TGTGCCAGCAGCTTAGACCGACAGGGGGACGGCACAGATACGCAGTATTTT. Its protein is CASSLDRQGDGTDTQYF.

The chain recombines TRBV28 with TRBJ1-5; D possibly corresponds to TRBD1 (5 bases). V was clipped by 4 bases and J by 6 bases, with 19 bases between them. The germline V gene has CDR1 MDHEN and CDR2 SYDVKM. The CDR3 covers 16 residues. The chain's CDR3 is CASSSGRQGRGQPQHF. CDR3 nucleotides: TGTGCCAGCAGTTCCGGTAGGCAGGGTCGGGGTCAGCCCCAGCATTTT.

This chain joins TRBV5-8 and TRBJ2-5, with 10 bases that match TRBD1. The CDR3 is 15 amino acids. CDR1 is SGHTS and CDR2 is YDEGEE in the germline V gene. Losses at the gene ends were 2 bases for V and 4 bases for J; bases not matched to a gene: 5. CDR3 residues: CASSLGDRGRETQYF. CDR3 in DNA: TGTGCCAGCAGCTTAGGGGACAGGGGCCGAGAGACCCAGTACTTC.